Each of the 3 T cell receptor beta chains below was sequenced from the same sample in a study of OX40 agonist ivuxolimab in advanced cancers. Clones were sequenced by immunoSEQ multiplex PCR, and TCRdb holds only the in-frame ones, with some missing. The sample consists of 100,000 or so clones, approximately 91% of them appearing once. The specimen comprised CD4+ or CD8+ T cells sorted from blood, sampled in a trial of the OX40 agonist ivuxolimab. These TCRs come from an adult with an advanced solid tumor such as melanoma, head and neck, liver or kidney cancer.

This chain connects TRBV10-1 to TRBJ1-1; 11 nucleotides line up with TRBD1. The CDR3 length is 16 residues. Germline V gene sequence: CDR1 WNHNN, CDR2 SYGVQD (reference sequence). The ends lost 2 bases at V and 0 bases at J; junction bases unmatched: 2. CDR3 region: CASSEMDRGLNTEAFF. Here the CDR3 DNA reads TGCGCCAGCAGTGAGATGGACAGGGGGCTGAACACTGAAGCTTTCTTT.

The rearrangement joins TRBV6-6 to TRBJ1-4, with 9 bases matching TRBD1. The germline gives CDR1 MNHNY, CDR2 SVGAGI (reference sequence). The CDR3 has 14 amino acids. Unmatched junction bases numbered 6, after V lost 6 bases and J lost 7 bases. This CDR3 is CASRHRGLGEKLFF. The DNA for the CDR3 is TGTGCCAGCAGACACAGGGGGCTTGGTGAAAAACTGTTTTTT.

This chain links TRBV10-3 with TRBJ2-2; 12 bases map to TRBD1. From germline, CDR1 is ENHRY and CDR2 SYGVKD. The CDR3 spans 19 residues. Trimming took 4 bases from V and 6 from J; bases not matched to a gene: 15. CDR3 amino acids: CAISVIFLGTGGIAGELFF. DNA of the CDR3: TGTGCCATCAGTGTGATCTTTCTCGGGACAGGGGGCATCGCCGGGGAGCTGTTTTTT.